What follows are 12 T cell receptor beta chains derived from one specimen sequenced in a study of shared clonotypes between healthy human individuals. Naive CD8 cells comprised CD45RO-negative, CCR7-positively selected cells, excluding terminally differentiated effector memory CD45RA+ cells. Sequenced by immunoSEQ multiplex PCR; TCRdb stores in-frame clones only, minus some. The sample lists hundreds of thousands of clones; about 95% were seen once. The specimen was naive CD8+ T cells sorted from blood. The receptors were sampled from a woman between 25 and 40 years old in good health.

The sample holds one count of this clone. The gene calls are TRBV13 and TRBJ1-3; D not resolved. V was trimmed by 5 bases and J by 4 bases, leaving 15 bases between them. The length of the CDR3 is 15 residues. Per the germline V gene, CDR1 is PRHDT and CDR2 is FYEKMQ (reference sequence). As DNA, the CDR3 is TGTGCCAGCAGCCCCCTCGGGGAAGGGGGAAACACCATATATTTT. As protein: CASSPLGEGGNTIYF. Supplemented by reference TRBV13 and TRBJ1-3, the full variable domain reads AAGVIQSPRHLIKEKRETATLKCYPIPRHDTVYWYQQGPGQDPQFLISFYEKMQSDKGSIPDRFSAQQFSDYHSELNMSSLELGDSALYFCASSPLGEGGNTIYFGEGSWLTVV.

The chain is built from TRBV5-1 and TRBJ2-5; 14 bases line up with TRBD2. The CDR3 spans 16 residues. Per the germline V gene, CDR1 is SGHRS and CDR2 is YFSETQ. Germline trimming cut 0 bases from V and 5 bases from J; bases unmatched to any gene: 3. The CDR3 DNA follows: TGCGCCAGCAGCTTGGTTGGGACTAGCGGGAGTGAGACCCAGTACTTC. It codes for CASSLVGTSGSETQYF.

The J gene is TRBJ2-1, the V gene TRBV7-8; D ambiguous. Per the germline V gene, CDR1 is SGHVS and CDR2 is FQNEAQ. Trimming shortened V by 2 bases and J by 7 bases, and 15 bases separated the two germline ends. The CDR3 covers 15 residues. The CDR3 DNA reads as TGTGCCAGCAGCTTATTGGGCGGAAGTCGGAATGAGCAGTTCTTC. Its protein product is CASSLLGGSRNEQFF.

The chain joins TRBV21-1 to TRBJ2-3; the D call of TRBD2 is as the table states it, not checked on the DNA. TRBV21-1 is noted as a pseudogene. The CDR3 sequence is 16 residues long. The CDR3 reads CASSKGPRGLEDTQYF. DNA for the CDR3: TGTGCCAGCAGCAAAGGTCCGCGGGGCCTCGAAGATACGCAGTATTTT.

In DNA form, the CDR3 reads TGTGCCAGCAGTTCACCATTCTTTGAGACTAGCGGGAGCTACGAGCAGTACTTC. Translation: CASSSPFFETSGSYEQYF. This chain connects TRBV28 to TRBJ2-5, with 12 bases matching TRBD2. The J call is in doubt because the DNA end fits TRBJ2-7 better. CDR3 length equals 18 residues. Germline assignment: CDR1 MDHEN and CDR2 SYDVKM.

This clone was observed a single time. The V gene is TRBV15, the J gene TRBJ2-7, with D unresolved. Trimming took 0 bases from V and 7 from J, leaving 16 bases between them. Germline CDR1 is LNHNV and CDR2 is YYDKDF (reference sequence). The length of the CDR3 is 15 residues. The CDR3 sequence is CATSRERVGMDEQYF. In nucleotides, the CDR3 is TGTGCCACCAGCAGAGAACGTGTAGGGATGGATGAGCAGTACTTC.

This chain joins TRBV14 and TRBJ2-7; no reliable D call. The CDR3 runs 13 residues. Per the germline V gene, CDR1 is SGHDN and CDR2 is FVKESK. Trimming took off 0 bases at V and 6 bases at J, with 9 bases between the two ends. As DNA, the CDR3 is TGTGCCAGCAGCCAAGAGAAACGGTCCGAGCAGTACTTC. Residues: CASSQEKRSEQYF.

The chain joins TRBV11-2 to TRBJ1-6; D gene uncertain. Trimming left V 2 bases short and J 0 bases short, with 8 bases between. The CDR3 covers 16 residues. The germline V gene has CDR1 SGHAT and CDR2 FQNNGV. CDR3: CASSLSESSYNSPLHF. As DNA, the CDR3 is TGTGCCAGCAGCTTATCTGAGAGCTCCTATAATTCACCCCTCCACTTT.

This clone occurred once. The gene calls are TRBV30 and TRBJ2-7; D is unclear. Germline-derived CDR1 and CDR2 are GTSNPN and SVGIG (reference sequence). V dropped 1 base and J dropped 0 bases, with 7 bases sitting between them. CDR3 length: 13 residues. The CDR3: CAWSADSSYEQYF. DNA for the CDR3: TGTGCCTGGAGTGCCGATAGCTCCTACGAGCAGTACTTC.

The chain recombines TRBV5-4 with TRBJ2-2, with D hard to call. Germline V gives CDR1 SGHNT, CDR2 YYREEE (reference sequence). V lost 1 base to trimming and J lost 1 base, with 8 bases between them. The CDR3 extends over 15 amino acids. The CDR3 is CASSLFSQNTGELFF. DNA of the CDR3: TGTGCCAGCAGCTTGTTTTCTCAGAACACCGGGGAGCTGTTTTTT.

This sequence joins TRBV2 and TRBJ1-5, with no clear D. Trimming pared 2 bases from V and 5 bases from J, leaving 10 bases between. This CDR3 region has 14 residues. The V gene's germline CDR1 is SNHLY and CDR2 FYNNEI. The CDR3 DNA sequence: TGTGCCAGCAGTGAATGGGCAGTCTATCAGCCCCAGCATTTT. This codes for CASSEWAVYQPQHF.

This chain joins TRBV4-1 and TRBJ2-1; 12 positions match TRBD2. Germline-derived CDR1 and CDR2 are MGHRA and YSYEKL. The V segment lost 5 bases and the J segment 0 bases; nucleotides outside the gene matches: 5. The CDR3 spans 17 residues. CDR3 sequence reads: CASSKTGLAGSYNEQFF. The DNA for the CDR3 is TGCGCCAGCAGCAAAACGGGACTAGCGGGCTCCTACAATGAGCAGTTCTTC.